This TCR beta chain was profiled in a study of early stage breast cancer tumors. This CDR3 comprises 15 residues. The table came from immunoSEQ multiplex PCR; TCRdb's copy has only in-frame clones and leaves some out. This sample carries approximately 19,000 clones, roughly 76% of them seen once, and the ten largest clones take about a quarter. The receptor was derived from a person in their sixties with breast cancer. Sequencing input: blood. The gene calls are TRBV21-1 and TRBJ2-7; TRBD1, the D gene given by the table, was not confirmed from the DNA. TRBV21-1 is given as a pseudogene. The DNA for the CDR3 is TGTGCCAGCAGCACTCGGGGCAGGGGCCCCTACGAGCAGTACTTC. This translates into CASSTRGRGPYEQYF.